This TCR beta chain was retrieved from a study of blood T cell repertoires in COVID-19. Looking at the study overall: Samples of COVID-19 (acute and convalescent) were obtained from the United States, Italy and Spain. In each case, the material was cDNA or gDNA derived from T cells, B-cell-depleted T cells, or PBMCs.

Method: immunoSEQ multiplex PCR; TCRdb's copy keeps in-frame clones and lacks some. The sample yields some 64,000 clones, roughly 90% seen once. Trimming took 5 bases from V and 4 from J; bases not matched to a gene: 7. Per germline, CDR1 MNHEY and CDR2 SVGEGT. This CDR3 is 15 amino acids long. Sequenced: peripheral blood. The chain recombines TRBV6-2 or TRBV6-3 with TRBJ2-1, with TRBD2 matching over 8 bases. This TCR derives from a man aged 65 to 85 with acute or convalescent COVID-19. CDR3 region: CASSRSGVPYNEQFF. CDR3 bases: TGTGCCAGCAGTCGTAGCGGGGTCCCATACAATGAGCAGTTCTTC.